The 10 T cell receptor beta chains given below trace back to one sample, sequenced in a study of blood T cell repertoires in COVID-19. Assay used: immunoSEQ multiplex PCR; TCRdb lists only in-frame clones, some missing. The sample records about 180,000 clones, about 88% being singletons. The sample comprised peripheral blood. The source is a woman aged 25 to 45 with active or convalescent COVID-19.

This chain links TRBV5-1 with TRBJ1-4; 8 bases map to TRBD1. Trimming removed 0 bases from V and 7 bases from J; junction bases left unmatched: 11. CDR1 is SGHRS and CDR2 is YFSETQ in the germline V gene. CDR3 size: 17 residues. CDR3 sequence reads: CASSLGPGQAGGEKLFF. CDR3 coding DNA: TGCGCCAGCAGCTTGGGCCCGGGACAGGCCGGCGGTGAAAAACTGTTTTTT.

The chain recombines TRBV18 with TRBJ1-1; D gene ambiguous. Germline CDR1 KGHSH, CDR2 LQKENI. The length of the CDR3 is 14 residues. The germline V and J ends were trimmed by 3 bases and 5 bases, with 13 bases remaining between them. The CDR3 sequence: CASSPMDSGTEAFF. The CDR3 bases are TGTGCCAGCTCACCCATGGACTCGGGGACTGAAGCTTTCTTT.

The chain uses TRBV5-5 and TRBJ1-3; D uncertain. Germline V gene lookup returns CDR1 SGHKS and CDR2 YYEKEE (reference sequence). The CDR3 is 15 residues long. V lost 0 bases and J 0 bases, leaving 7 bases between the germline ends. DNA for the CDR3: TGTGCCAGCAGCTTGGGACATGTCTCTGGAAACACCATATATTTT. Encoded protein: CASSLGHVSGNTIYF.

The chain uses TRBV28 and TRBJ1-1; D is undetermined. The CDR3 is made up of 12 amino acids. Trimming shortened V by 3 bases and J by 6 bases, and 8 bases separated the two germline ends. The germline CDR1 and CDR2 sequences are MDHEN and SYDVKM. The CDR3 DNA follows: TGTGCCAGCAGTTTTGTTTCATCTGAAGCTTTCTTT. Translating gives CASSFVSSEAFF.

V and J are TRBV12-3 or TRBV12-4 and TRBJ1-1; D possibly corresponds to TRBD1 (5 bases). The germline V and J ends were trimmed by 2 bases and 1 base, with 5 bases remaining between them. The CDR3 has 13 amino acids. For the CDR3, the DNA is TGTGCCAGCAGTTTACAGGGGAACACTGAAGCTTTCTTT. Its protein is CASSLQGNTEAFF.

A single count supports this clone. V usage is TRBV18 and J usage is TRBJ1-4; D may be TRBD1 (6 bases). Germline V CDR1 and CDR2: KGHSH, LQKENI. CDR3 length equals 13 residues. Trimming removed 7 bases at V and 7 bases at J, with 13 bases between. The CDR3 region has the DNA TGTGCCAGCTTCCGGGACACAGGTGAAAAACTGTTTTTT. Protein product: CASFRDTGEKLFF.

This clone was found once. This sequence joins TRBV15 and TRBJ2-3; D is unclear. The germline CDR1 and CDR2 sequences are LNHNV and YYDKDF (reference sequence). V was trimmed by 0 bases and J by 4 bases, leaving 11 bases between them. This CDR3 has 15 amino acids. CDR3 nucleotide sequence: TGTGCCACCAGCAGAGATCAAGTAGAAGCAGATACGCAGTATTTT. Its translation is CATSRDQVEADTQYF.

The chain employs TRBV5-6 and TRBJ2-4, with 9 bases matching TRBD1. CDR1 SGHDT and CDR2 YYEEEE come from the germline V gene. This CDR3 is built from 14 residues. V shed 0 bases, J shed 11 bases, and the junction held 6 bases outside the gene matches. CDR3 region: CASSLVSGQGFQYF. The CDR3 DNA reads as TGTGCCAGCAGCTTGGTCTCAGGACAGGGGTTTCAGTACTTC.

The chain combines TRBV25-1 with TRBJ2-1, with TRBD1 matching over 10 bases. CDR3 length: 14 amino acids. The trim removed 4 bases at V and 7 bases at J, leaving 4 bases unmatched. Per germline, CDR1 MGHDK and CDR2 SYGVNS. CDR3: CASSGQGARNEQFF. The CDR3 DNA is TGTGCCAGCAGTGGACAGGGGGCGCGTAATGAGCAGTTCTTC. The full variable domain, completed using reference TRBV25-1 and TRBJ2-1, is EADIYQTPRYLVIGTGKKITLECSQTMGHDKMYWYQQDPGMELHLIHYSYGVNSTEKGDLSSESTVSRIRTEHFPLTLESARPSHTSQYLCASSGQGARNEQFFGPGTRLTVL.

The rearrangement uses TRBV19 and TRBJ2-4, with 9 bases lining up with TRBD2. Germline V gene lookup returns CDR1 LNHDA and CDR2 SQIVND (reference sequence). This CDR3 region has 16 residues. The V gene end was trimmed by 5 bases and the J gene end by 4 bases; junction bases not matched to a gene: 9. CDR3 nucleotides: TGTGCCAGTAGTCCGTTAGCGGGGGCTGAGAAAAACATTCAGTACTTC. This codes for CASSPLAGAEKNIQYF.